These T cell receptor beta chains were read from a single sample in a study of blood T cell repertoires in COVID-19. Only in-frame clones appear in the TCRdb table, and some are missing; sequencing was by immunoSEQ multiplex PCR. The sample consists of roughly 42,000 clones, about 91% of them appearing once. Material: peripheral blood. The source of these receptors is a human donor in a cohort sampled during active COVID-19. The CDR3 runs from the conserved cysteine through the conserved F or W. The D gene is left open where the match is weak. Some rows have no size entry. The others give once, few or many, or a class for an expanded clone.

cdr3_length | j_call | d_call | clone_size | v_call | cdr3_nt | cdr3_aa
15 | TRBJ1-1 | TRBD1 | NA | TRBV5-6 | TGTGCCAGCAGCCGGGACAGACCCCTGGGCACTGAAGCTTTCTTT | CASSRDRPLGTEAFF
13 | TRBJ2-7 | TRBD1 | NA | TRBV5-1 | TGCGCCAGCCGAATGGGACAGGGATACGAGCAGTACTTC | CASRMGQGYEQYF
18 | TRBJ2-1 | TRBD2 | NA | TRBV7-2 | TGTGCCAGCAGCTTAGGCAGGACTAGCGGGACCGGCTACAATGAGCAGTTCTTC | CASSLGRTSGTGYNEQFF
11 | TRBJ2-7 | NA | NA | TRBV28 | TGTGCCAGCGATAGGGAGTACGAGCAGTACTTC | CASDREYEQYF
16 | TRBJ1-2 | NA | NA | TRBV4-2 | TGTGCCAGCATTCCAGGGATATCCAATAATAACTATGGCTACACCTTC | CASIPGISNNNYGYTF
14 | TRBJ2-1 | TRBD2 | NA | TRBV6-5 | TGTGCCAGCATGCCGGGACTAGGGGGTCCTGAGCAGTTCTTC | CASMPGLGGPEQFF
14 | TRBJ2-7 | TRBD2 | NA | TRBV7-2 | TGTGCCAGCAGCCCCGTAGCGGGGGGGCGCGAGCAGTACTTC | CASSPVAGGREQYF
18 | TRBJ1-5 | TRBD1 | NA | TRBV7-2 | TGTGCCAGCAGCTCGATCCTACAGGGGGCTGCGGGCAATCAGCCCCAGCATTTT | CASSSILQGAAGNQPQHF
15 | TRBJ1-4 | NA | few | TRBV18 | TGTGCCAGCTCACCACGGACCGGCGGGGAAAGAAAACTGTTTTTT | CASSPRTGGERKLFF
16 | TRBJ2-3 | TRBD2 | NA | TRBV5-1 | TGCGCCAGCAGCCCCTCGGGACTAGCGGGAGGGGATACGCAGTATTTT | CASSPSGLAGGDTQYF
14 | TRBJ1-2 | NA | NA | TRBV5-5 | TGTGCCAGCAGCTTCATCCAGGGTGACTATGGCTACACCTTC | CASSFIQGDYGYTF
12 | TRBJ1-2 | NA | few | TRBV28 | TGTGCCAGCAGTTTAAGGGCGGGAAAATACACCTTC | CASSLRAGKYTF
14 | TRBJ1-5 | TRBD1 | NA | TRBV27 | TGTGCCAGCAGTTTTGGACAGGGCAATCAGCCCCAGCATTTT | CASSFGQGNQPQHF
15 | TRBJ2-5 | NA | NA | TRBV5-6 | TGTGCCAGCAGCTTGCAGGCTGGGTACCAAGAGACCCAGTACTTC | CASSLQAGYQETQYF
14 | TRBJ2-3 | NA | NA | TRBV5-4 | TGTGCCAGCAGCTTGGCGAGTTCCACAGATACGCAGTATTTT | CASSLASSTDTQYF
13 | TRBJ2-5 | NA | NA | TRBV12-3/TRBV12-4 | TGTGCCAGCAGTTTCTCTGCGCAAGAGACCCAGTACTTC | CASSFSAQETQYF
15 | TRBJ1-1 | NA | NA | TRBV5-4 | TGTGCCAGCAGCTTAAGGGGGGGCATGAACACTGAAGCTTTCTTT | CASSLRGGMNTEAFF